The present entry profiles one T cell receptor (beta chain) with its context. Antigen: not known. This sample is part of a study of CD8 T cells in ankylosing spondylitis. Study conclusions and caveats: With a CD8+ phenotype, disease-linked clones were relatively rare in peripheral blood. Certain motif variants had earlier appeared in reactive arthritis synovial fluid and blood.

TCRdb processed the 5' RACE reads anew with MiXCR; each CDR3 protein has one entry. This table holds a few hundred thousand distinct CDR3 sequences, roughly a tenth found once. This CDR3 is 14 amino acids long. V was cut by 3 bases and J by 2 bases, with 9 bases left in between. V and J are TRBV12-3 or TRBV12-4 and TRBJ2-3; D possibly matches TRBD1 or TRBD2 (5 bases each). Source material: blood, either unsorted or a sorted T cell fraction (not recorded which). This receptor was obtained from a male donor with ankylosing spondylitis or in good health (not recorded which). The CDR3 spells CASSFMGDTDTQYF. The CDR3 DNA reads as TGTGCCAGCAGTTTTATGGGGGACACAGATACGCAGTATTTT.